This entry concerns a single TCR beta chain. Its antigen remains unidentified. The data belong to a study of molecular identifiers for immune sequencing clone quantification. TCRdb fed the PCR reads into MiXCR, producing one record per CDR3 protein. The sample yields hundreds of thousands of distinct CDR3 sequences, roughly 25% seen once. Study-level points and caveats: Underestimation of highly expanded clone sizes could arise where identical TCR molecules share a barcode.

V shed 6 bases and J shed 12 bases, with 24 bases lying between them. Germline V lookup: CDR1 SNHLY, CDR2 FYNNEI. CDR3 length: 15 residues. This chain uses TRBV2 with TRBJ2-1; tentatively, D is TRBD2 (6 bases). Sequencing was carried out using naive CD8+ T cells from blood, with Jurkat cell RNA spiked in. Regarding subset: FACS-sorted CD8+CD4-CCR7+CD45RA+ naive T cells. The source of this sequence is a human donor in good health. Some libraries in this study had Jurkat cell RNA spiked in. CDR3 residues: CASRELAGTDSSQFF. For the CDR3, the DNA is TGTGCCAGCAGAGAACTGGCCGGGACTGACTCCTCGCAGTTCTTC.